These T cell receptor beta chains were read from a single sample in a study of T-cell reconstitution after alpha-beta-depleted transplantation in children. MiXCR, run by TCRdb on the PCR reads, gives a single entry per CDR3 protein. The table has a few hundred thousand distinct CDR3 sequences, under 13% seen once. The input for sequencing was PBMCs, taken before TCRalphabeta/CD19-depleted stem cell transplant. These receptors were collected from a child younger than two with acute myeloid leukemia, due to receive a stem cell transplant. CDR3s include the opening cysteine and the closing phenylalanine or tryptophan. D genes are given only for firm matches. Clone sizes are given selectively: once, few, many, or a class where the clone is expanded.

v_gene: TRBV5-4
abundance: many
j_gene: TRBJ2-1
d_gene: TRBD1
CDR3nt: TGTGCCAGCAGCTTTAAAGGGACAGTTAATCAGTTCTTC
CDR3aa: CASSFKGTVNQFF

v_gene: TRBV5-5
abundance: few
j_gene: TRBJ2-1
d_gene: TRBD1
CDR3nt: TGTGCCAGCAGCTTGGGCTCAGGGGGTGCCTACAATGAGCAGTTCTTC
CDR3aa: CASSLGSGGAYNEQFF

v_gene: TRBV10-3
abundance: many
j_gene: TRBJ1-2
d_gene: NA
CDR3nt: TGTGCCATCGGGGATGGGGGGACCTATGGCTACACCTTC
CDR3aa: CAIGDGGTYGYTF

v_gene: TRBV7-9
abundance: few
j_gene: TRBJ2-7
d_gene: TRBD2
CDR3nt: TGTGCCACCCATTCGCCTAGCGGCTACGAGCAGTGCTTC
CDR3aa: CATHSPSGYEQCF

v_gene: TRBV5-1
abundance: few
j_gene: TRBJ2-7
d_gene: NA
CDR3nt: TGCGCCAGCAGCTCCTTCCGACAGGGCGGGGATTACGAGCAGTACTTC
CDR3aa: CASSSFRQGGDYEQYF

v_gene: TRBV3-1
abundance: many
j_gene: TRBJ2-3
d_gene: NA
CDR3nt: TGTGCCAGCAGCCGTTCAGCCTCGCAGTATTTT
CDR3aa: CASSRSASQYF

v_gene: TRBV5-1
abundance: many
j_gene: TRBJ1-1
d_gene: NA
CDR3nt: TGCGCCAGCAGCTTCGGACCGGTCGGTGAAGCTTTCTTT
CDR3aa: CASSFGPVGEAFF

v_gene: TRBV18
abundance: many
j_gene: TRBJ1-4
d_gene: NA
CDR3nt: TGTGCCAGCTCACCATTGGTTCAAGGGCTCACTAATGAAAAACTGTTTTTT
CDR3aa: CASSPLVQGLTNEKLFF

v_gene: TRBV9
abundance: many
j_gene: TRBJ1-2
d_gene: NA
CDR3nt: TGTGCCAGCAGCGTAGTCCCATCGGCGGATGGCTACACCTTC
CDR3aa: CASSVVPSADGYTF

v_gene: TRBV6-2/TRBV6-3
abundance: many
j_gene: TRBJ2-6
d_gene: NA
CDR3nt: TGTGCCAGCATCCAAGGCTCTGGGGCCAACGTCCTGACTTTC
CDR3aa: CASIQGSGANVLTF

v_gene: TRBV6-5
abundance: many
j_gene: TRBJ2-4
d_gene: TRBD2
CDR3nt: TGTGCCAGCAGCGGGAAGGGAGGGAGAGCAAACATTCAGTACTTC
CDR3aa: CASSGKGGRANIQYF

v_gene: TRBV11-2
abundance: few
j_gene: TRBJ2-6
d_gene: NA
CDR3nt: TGTGCCAGCAGCTTAGAGTCCCACAGCGTCTCTGGGGCCAACGTCCTGACTTTC
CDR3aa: CASSLESHSVSGANVLTF

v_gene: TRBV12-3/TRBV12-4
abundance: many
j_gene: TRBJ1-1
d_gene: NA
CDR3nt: TGTGCAAGCACGGACAGCTTCTCTGATAGATTGGCTTTCTTT
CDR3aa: CASTDSFSDRLAFF

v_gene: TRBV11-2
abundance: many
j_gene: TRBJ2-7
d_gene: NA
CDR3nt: TGTGCCAGCAGCGGGGGCGATACCTACGAGCAGTACTTC
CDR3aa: CASSGGDTYEQYF

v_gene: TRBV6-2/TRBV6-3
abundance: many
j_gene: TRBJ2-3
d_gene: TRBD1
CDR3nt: TGTGCCAGCAGTAAGCCCGGGACAGGGGCAGGCCCGCAGTATTTT
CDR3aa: CASSKPGTGAGPQYF

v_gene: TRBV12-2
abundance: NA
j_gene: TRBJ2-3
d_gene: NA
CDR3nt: TGTGCAAGTCGCTTAACTCAGGGGCGGCCTAGCACAGATACGCAGTATTTT
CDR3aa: CASRLTQGRPSTDTQYF

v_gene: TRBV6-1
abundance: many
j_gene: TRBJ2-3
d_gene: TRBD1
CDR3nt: TGTGCCAGCAGACGCGATTACAGGGGAGATACGCAGTATTTT
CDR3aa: CASRRDYRGDTQYF

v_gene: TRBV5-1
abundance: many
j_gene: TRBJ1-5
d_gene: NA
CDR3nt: TGCGCCAGCAGCCTGTTCGGGGAAGGCAATCAGCCCCAGCATTTT
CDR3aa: CASSLFGEGNQPQHF

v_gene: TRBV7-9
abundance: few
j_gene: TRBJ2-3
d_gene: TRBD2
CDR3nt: TGTGCCAGCAGCCTAGTAGCGGGAGATACGCAGTATTTT
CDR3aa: CASSLVAGDTQYF

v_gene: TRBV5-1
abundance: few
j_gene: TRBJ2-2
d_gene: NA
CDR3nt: TGCGCCAGCAGCTTGGGACAGCGCACCGGGGAGCTGTTTTTT
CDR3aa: CASSLGQRTGELFF

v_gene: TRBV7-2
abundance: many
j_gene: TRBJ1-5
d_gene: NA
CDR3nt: TGTGCCAGCAGCGAAATCGCGATGGGCAATCAGCCCCAGCATTTT
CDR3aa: CASSEIAMGNQPQHF

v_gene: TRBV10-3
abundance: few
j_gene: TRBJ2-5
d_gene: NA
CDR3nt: TGTGCCATCAGGGGCAGCCAAGAGACCCAGTACTTC
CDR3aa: CAIRGSQETQYF

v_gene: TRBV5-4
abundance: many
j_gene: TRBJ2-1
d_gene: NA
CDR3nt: TGTGCCAGCAGCTCCACCGCAACTAGAATGGGGGGTTTTCCTTACAATGAGCAGTTCTTC
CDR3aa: CASSSTATRMGGFPYNEQFF

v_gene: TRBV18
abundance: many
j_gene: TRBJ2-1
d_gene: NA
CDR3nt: TGTGCCAGCTCACCGCTCCGGGGGTCAGTCTCCTACAATGAGCAGTTCTTC
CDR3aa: CASSPLRGSVSYNEQFF

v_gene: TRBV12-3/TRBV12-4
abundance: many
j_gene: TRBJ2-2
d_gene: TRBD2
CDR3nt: TGTGCCAGCAGTTTATGGCTAGCGGTAACCGGGGAGCTGTTTTTT
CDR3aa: CASSLWLAVTGELFF

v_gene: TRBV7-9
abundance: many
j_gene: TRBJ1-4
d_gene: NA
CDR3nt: TGTGCCAGCAGCTTACCCCAAAATGAAAAACTGTTTTTT
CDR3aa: CASSLPQNEKLFF

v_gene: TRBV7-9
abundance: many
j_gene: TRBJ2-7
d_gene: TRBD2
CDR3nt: TGTGCCAGCAGCGCCAACCGGAGGCGGGAGGGCTCCTACGAGCAGTACTTC
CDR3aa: CASSANRRREGSYEQYF

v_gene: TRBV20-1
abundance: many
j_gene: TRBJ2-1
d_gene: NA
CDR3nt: TGCAGTGCTAAACAGCCTTCCGCCTACAATGAGCAGTTCTTC
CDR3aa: CSAKQPSAYNEQFF

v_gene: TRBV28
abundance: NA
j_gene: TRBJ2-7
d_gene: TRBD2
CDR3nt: TGTGCCAGCAGTTTAGCGGCTAGCGGTACCTACGAGCAGTACTTC
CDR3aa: CASSLAASGTYEQYF

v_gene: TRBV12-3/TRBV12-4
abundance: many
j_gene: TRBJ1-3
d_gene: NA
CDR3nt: TGTGCCAGCACCAGACCAGGGTTCTCTGGAAACACCATATATTTT
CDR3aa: CASTRPGFSGNTIYF

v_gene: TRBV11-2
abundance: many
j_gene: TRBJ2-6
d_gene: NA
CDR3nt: TGTGCCAGCAGCCCCGGAGGGGCAACAGGGGCCAACGTCCTGACTTTC
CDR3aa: CASSPGGATGANVLTF

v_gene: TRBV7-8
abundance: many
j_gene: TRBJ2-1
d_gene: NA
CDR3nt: TGTGCCAGCAGCTTAGGAGCTCTTAGCTCCTACAATGAGCAGTTCTTC
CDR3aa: CASSLGALSSYNEQFF